The next 16 T cell receptor beta chains were all read from a single sample in a study of T cell repertoires in cytomegalovirus infection. TCRdb ran MiXCR on the reads and lists one entry per CDR3 protein. The data show approximately 100,000 distinct CDR3 sequences, 35% to 50% seen once. No antigen is known for these receptors. The sequencing used CD8+ T cells from cultured PBMCs, collected from culture after CMV antigen stimulation. The receptors derive from a human donor in good health (CMV status not recorded). Some clones in this sample may be carry-over from other donors' samples.

This sequence joins TRBV7-9 and TRBJ1-2; D remains ambiguous. The CDR3 covers 14 residues. In germline, CDR1 is SEHNR, CDR2 FQNEAQ (reference sequence). V was shortened by 4 bases and J by 4 bases, with 13 bases between the two germline ends. The CDR3 here is CASSSGFNFYGYTF. CDR3 nucleotide sequence: TGTGCCAGCAGCTCCGGGTTCAACTTCTATGGCTACACCTTC.

This clonotype came up a few times. The rearrangement links TRBV7-2 to TRBJ1-1, with TRBD1 identical over 7 bases. The length of the CDR3 is 13 residues. Germline assignment: CDR1 SGHTA and CDR2 FQGNSA. The junction had 4 bases not matched to a gene; V was cut back by 5 bases and J by 4 bases. Here the CDR3 DNA reads TGTGCCAGCAGCCAGACAGGGACCACTGAAGCTTTCTTT. It yields the protein CASSQTGTTEAFF.

The gene calls are TRBV27 and TRBJ2-2; 10 nucleotides align to TRBD2. Losses at the gene ends were 2 bases for V and 7 bases for J; bases not matched to a gene: 7. Germline values: CDR1 MNHEY, CDR2 SMNVEV (reference sequence). The CDR3 is made up of 16 amino acids. For the CDR3, the DNA is TGTGCCAGCAGTTTACTTAGCGGGGGGTTATACGGGGAGCTGTTTTTT. Translated: CASSLLSGGLYGELFF.

At least ten counts were recorded for this clonotype. The gene calls are TRBV7-9 and TRBJ1-3; D not certain. Germline assignment: CDR1 SEHNR and CDR2 FQNEAQ (reference sequence). V was pared by 2 bases and J by 0 bases, with 5 bases between. The CDR3 consists of 14 residues. DNA of the CDR3: TGTGCCAGCAGCTTACGGGACTCTGGAAACACCATATATTTT. Protein: CASSLRDSGNTIYF.

The gene calls are TRBV7-8 and TRBJ2-1; D is perhaps TRBD1 or TRBD2 (6 bases each). The CDR3 has 16 amino acids. CDR1 is SGHVS, CDR2 FQNEAQ, per germline. Trimming stripped 1 base from V and 8 bases from J, with 18 bases between. The DNA of the CDR3 is TGTGCCAGCAGCTTAGTAAACAGGGAGGCCTATGATGAGCAGTTCTTC. It codes for CASSLVNREAYDEQFF.

This clonotype came up a few times. The V call is TRBV18, the J call TRBJ1-1; D not resolved. CDR3 length equals 15 residues. The V gene's germline CDR1 is KGHSH and CDR2 LQKENI. The germline V and J ends were trimmed by 0 bases and 0 bases, with 8 bases remaining between them. This chain's CDR3 is CASSPPISLNTEAFF. CDR3 nucleotide sequence: TGTGCCAGCTCACCACCGATCAGCTTGAACACTGAAGCTTTCTTT.

Concerning this clonotype itself: A single base separates this from a much larger clone, so it may be a read error. The chain joins TRBV11-1 to TRBJ2-2; D unresolved. This CDR3 has 14 amino acids. Trimming removed 5 bases at V and 6 bases at J, with 13 bases between. Germline V lookup: CDR1 SGHAT, CDR2 FQDESV (reference sequence). CDR3 loop: CASSVETHAGELFF. DNA of the CDR3: TGTGCCAGCAGCGTCGAGACTCACGCCGGGGAGCTGTTTTTT.

The chain joins TRBV6-5 to TRBJ2-2; D gene uncertain. The V end was cut by 6 bases, the J end by 4 bases, with 9 bases between. The CDR3 runs to 13 residues. Germline V CDR1 and CDR2: MNHEY, SVGAGI. The CDR3 coding sequence is TGTGCCAGCAGCCTACACCGCACCGGGGAGCTGTTTTTT. This encodes CASSLHRTGELFF.

The sample holds many counts of this clonotype. The rearrangement joins TRBV7-6 to TRBJ2-1; perhaps TRBD2 as D (6 bases). Per the germline V gene, CDR1 is SGHVS and CDR2 is FNYEAQ. The CDR3 extends over 14 amino acids. Deletions cut 4 bases from V and 5 bases from J, with 12 bases between. Here the CDR3 DNA reads TGTGCCAGCAGCTCGGGACTTACCAACAATGAGCAGTTCTTC. Translated, it gives CASSSGLTNNEQFF. Full variable domain (outside the CDR3, taken from reference TRBV7-6 and TRBJ2-1): GAGVSQSPRYKVTKRGQDVALRCDPISGHVSLYWYRQALGQGPEFLTYFNYEAQQDKSGLPNDRFSAERPEGSISTLTIQRTEQRDSAMYRCASSSGLTNNEQFFGPGTRLTVL.

The sample holds a few counts of this clonotype. The rearrangement uses TRBV6-2 or TRBV6-3 and TRBJ2-6; D is uncertain. V lost 8 bases and J 0 bases, leaving 5 bases between the germline ends. The V gene's germline CDR1 is MNHEY and CDR2 SVGEGT. The length of the CDR3 is 13 residues. In nucleotides, the CDR3 is TGTGCCAGCTCGTTCTCTGGGGCCAACGTCCTGACTTTC. Translated, it gives CASSFSGANVLTF.

The chain combines TRBV19 with TRBJ2-1; TRBD2 aligns across 7 bases. Trimming at V came to 3 bases and at J to 4 bases, leaving 6 bases not matched to a gene. CDR1 LNHDA and CDR2 SQIVND come from the germline V gene (reference sequence). The CDR3 extends over 15 amino acids. The CDR3 DNA sequence: TGTGCCAGTAGTATCGCAGCGGGGTCTTACAATGAGCAGTTCTTC. Its protein product is CASSIAAGSYNEQFF.

CDR3: CASSLGNGYEQYF. For the CDR3, the DNA is TGTGCCAGCAGTTTGGGCAACGGCTACGAGCAGTACTTC. J is TRBJ2-7 and V is TRBV12-3 or TRBV12-4; D unresolved. CDR3 length: 13 amino acids. V lost 3 bases, J lost 3 bases, and 9 bases lay in between.

The count of this clonotype is one. In DNA, the CDR3 is TGTGCCAGCAGCGGTCGAACATTAGCGGAGGAGAGAAATGAGCAGTTCTTC. It translates to CASSGRTLAEERNEQFF. V is TRBV9 and J is TRBJ2-1; D is possibly TRBD2 (6 bases). CDR3 length: 17 residues. From germline, CDR1 is SGDLS and CDR2 YYNGEE. V shed 3 bases and J shed 7 bases, with 23 bases lying between them.

The rearrangement joins TRBV3-1 to TRBJ2-2; TRBD2 matches at 7 bases. Trimming removed 0 bases from V and 4 bases from J; junction bases left unmatched: 8. The CDR3 extends over 17 amino acids. Germline CDR1 and CDR2: LGHDT and YNNKEL (reference sequence). This CDR3 is CASSQEIGGSTTGELFF. The CDR3 region has the DNA TGTGCCAGCAGCCAAGAGATCGGGGGGTCGACCACCGGGGAGCTGTTTTTT. The full variable domain, its missing parts supplied by reference TRBV3-1 and TRBJ2-2, is DTAVSQTPKYLVTQMGNDKSIKCEQNLGHDTMYWYKQDSKKFLKIMFSYNNKELIINETVPNRFSPKSPDKAHLNLHINSLELGDSAVYFCASSQEIGGSTTGELFFGEGSRLTVL.

This clonotype was observed at least ten times. The V gene is TRBV15, the J gene TRBJ1-2; D uncertain. The CDR3 is 14 residues long. Germline CDR1 and CDR2: LNHNV and YYDKDF (reference sequence). V lost 5 bases, J lost 2 bases, and 12 bases lay in between. The DNA of the CDR3 is TGTGCCACCAGCGACCCCGGGGTAAACTATGGCTACACCTTC. Translated, it gives CATSDPGVNYGYTF.

The chain couples TRBV7-9 to TRBJ2-7, with TRBD2 as a possible D gene (6 bases). Germline V gene sequence: CDR1 SEHNR, CDR2 FQNEAQ (reference sequence). CDR3 length: 13 amino acids. The V end was cut by 5 bases, the J end by 4 bases, with 12 bases between. The CDR3 is CASSDPTRYEQYF. The CDR3 DNA is TGTGCCAGCAGCGACCCGACTAGATACGAGCAGTACTTC.